The entry below gives a single TCR beta chain sequence along with its context. This specimen comes from a study of shared clonotypes between healthy human individuals. Using immunoSEQ multiplex PCR, the repertoire was profiled, and TCRdb retains in-frame clones only, with some absent. The profile shows hundreds of thousands of clones, roughly 73% of them singletons. The CDR3 has 13 residues. Germline-derived CDR1 and CDR2 are SGHDN and FVKESK. Trimming cost V 3 bases and J 4 bases, with 9 bases left between them. The sequence was obtained from a woman between 25 and 40 years old in good health. Sequencing was carried out using memory CD4+ T cells sorted from blood. Subset given: CD45RA-negative fraction. The chain joins TRBV14 to TRBJ1-2; D is ambiguous. CDR3 coding DNA: TGTGCCAGCAGCCAGGTTCGGGGCTATGGCTACACCTTC. This codes for CASSQVRGYGYTF.